A single sample gave rise to the 16 T cell receptor beta chains below, sequenced in a study of blood T cell repertoires in COVID-19. The method was immunoSEQ multiplex PCR; TCRdb's version includes in-frame clones alone and lacks a portion of them. The sample contains over 110,000 clones, 80% of which appear only once. Input material: peripheral blood. The receptors derive from a man in his 70s who had recovered from COVID-19.

The rearrangement links TRBV10-3 to TRBJ1-2; TRBD1 aligns across 7 bases. The CDR3 covers 13 residues. Per the germline V gene, CDR1 is ENHRY and CDR2 is SYGVKD. The ends lost 9 bases at V and 6 bases at J; junction bases unmatched: 10. CDR3 sequence (DNA): TGTGCCATGGCCGCCGGGACAGAAAATGGCTACACCTTC. Translated: CAMAAGTENGYTF.

There are a few counts of this clone. The chain combines TRBV7-6 with TRBJ2-7, with a weak D call TRBD1 (6 bases). Trimming shortened V by 7 bases and J by 4 bases, and 14 bases separated the two germline ends. The germline V gene encodes CDR1 SGHVS and CDR2 FNYEAQ. The CDR3 totals 13 residues. The CDR3, as DNA: TGTGCCAGCACCCTTGGACAGCAGTACGAGCAGTACTTC. Its protein product is CASTLGQQYEQYF.

The CDR3 coding sequence is TGCGCCAGCAGTGAGTCGGGGGGTCTAGCCAAAAACATTCAGTACTTC. Residues: CASSESGGLAKNIQYF. The chain employs TRBV10-2 and TRBJ2-4, with D maybe TRBD2 (6 bases). This CDR3 contains 16 residues. Per the germline V gene, CDR1 is WSHSY and CDR2 is SAAADI. The V gene lost 0 bases and the J gene lost 0 bases, with 9 bases spanning the gap.

The chain couples TRBV7-2 to TRBJ2-1; TRBD2 aligns across 9 bases. The germline V gene encodes CDR1 SGHTA and CDR2 FQGNSA. Trimming cost V 5 bases and J 9 bases; bases outside gene matches: 14. This CDR3 region has 16 residues. The CDR3 reads CASSLEAGLAPPEQFF. CDR3 DNA sequence: TGTGCCAGCAGCCTAGAAGCGGGACTAGCCCCTCCTGAGCAGTTCTTC.

This clone came up once. Compared with germline, one end of the junction differs, possibly owing to a read error. The chain recombines TRBV10-2 with TRBJ2-7; 7 positions agree with TRBD2. Germline CDR1 WSHSY, CDR2 SAAADI. The CDR3 sequence is 13 residues long. The CDR3 DNA is TGCGCCAGCAGCCCGGGACTATCCTTCGAGCAGTACTTC. This sequence encodes CASSPGLSFEQYF.

The gene calls are TRBV2 and TRBJ1-5; D is undetermined. CDR1 SNHLY and CDR2 FYNNEI come from the germline V gene. V lost 2 bases and J lost 0, with 8 bases in between. The CDR3 sequence is 15 residues long. The CDR3 DNA sequence: TGTGCCAGCAGTGAATCTATGGTTAGCAATCAGCCCCAGCATTTT. Its protein product is CASSESMVSNQPQHF.

The chain joins TRBV6-1 to TRBJ2-7; perhaps TRBD1 as D (5 bases). This CDR3 region has 14 residues. Trimming left V 1 base short and J 7 bases short, with 14 bases between. Germline V gene sequence: CDR1 MNHNS, CDR2 SASEGT. Written as DNA, the CDR3 is TGTGCCAGCAGTGAAGGGACAAACAGGCGGGAGCAGTACTTC. Amino acid sequence: CASSEGTNRREQYF.

This chain connects TRBV10-3 to TRBJ2-3; weak D call: TRBD2 (6 bases). Trimming took 4 bases from V and 2 from J, leaving 7 bases between them. Germline V gene data show CDR1 as ENHRY and CDR2 as SYGVKD. There are 13 residues in the CDR3. CDR3 sequence reads: CAISGGLTDTQYF. The CDR3 DNA reads TGTGCCATCAGTGGGGGACTCACAGATACGCAGTATTTT.

This clone was recorded once. V and J are TRBV27 and TRBJ1-2, with D perhaps TRBD1 (6 bases). The CDR3 loop spans 14 amino acids. V was shortened by 7 bases and J by 8 bases, with 20 bases between the two germline ends. From germline, CDR1 is MNHEY and CDR2 SMNVEV (reference sequence). As DNA, the CDR3 is TGTGCCAGCACCAGCGGGGGCCACGACAAGGGCTACACCTTC. Protein product: CASTSGGHDKGYTF.

This clone was observed once. The J gene is TRBJ2-1, the V gene TRBV4-3; D is perhaps TRBD2 (5 bases). The CDR3 length is 15 residues. V was clipped by 1 base and J by 2 bases, with 9 bases between them. Germline assignment: CDR1 LGHNA and CDR2 YSLEER. The CDR3 DNA sequence: TGCGCCAGCAGCCAAGGGGAGAGCGCCTACAATGAGCAGTTCTTC. Encoded protein: CASSQGESAYNEQFF.

This clone was seen once. J is TRBJ2-7 and V is TRBV5-6; the match to TRBD2 covers 7 bases. CDR1 and CDR2 from the germline V gene are SGHDT and YYEEEE. The CDR3 totals 14 residues. V gave up 0 bases and J gave up 6 bases; unmatched junction bases: 6. The CDR3 reads CASSLGGGLSEQYF. CDR3 DNA sequence: TGTGCCAGCAGCTTGGGGGGAGGGTTAAGCGAGCAGTACTTC.

The chain combines TRBV7-2 with TRBJ2-5, with 10 bases matching TRBD2. J lost 4 bases, V lost 4 bases, and 3 bases had no gene match. This CDR3 has 14 residues. Per the germline V gene, CDR1 is SGHTA and CDR2 is FQGNSA. CDR3 DNA sequence: TGTGCCAGCAGCTCTAGCGGGAGAACAGAGACCCAGTACTTC. It codes for CASSSSGRTETQYF. The full variable domain, in which reference TRBV7-2 and TRBJ2-5 provide the parts outside the CDR3, is GAGVSQSPSNKVTEKGKDVELRCDPISGHTALYWYRQSLGQGLEFLIYFQGNSAPDKSGLPSDRFSAERTGGSVSTLTIQRTQQEDSAVYLCASSSSGRTETQYFGPGTRLLVL.

The chain combines TRBV18 with TRBJ2-7; 8 bases are shared with TRBD1. V shed 0 bases, J shed 7 bases, and the junction held 11 bases outside the gene matches. Germline V gene data show CDR1 as KGHSH and CDR2 as LQKENI. This CDR3 is built from 16 residues. CDR3 amino acids: CASSPPRGQGPGEQYF. CDR3 coding DNA: TGTGCCAGCTCACCACCTCGAGGACAGGGCCCGGGAGAGCAGTACTTC.

This clone was observed once. The chain is built from TRBV15 and TRBJ2-7; possible D gene TRBD2, 6 bases. The CDR3 consists of 15 residues. CDR1 is LNHNV, CDR2 YYDKDF, per germline (reference sequence). Trimming stripped 0 bases from V and 2 bases from J, with 11 bases between. The CDR3 DNA is TGTGCCACCAGCAGAGAGGGGGGTCCCCCCTACGAGCAGTACTTC. Amino acids: CATSREGGPPYEQYF.

The chain uses TRBV5-1 and TRBJ2-3; 10 nucleotides agree with TRBD2. The junction had 3 bases not matched to a gene; V was cut back by 2 bases and J by 3 bases. CDR1 is SGHRS, CDR2 YFSETQ, per germline. This CDR3 is built from 15 residues. Here the CDR3 reads CASSLLAGTTDTQYF. The CDR3 nucleotides are TGCGCCAGCAGCTTACTAGCGGGAACAACAGATACGCAGTATTTT.

The sample holds a few counts of this clone. This CDR3 is CSATRDRDTTF. The CDR3 bases are TGCAGCGCTACCCGGGACAGGGATACAACCTTC. The V gene is TRBV29-1, the J gene TRBJ1-2, with 9 bases that match TRBD1. This CDR3 has 11 amino acids. V was pared by 7 bases and J by 14 bases, with 11 bases of the junction left unmatched. The germline CDR1 and CDR2 sequences are SQVTM and ANQGSEA.